This is a list of T cell receptor beta chains from one sample in a study of cytomegalovirus exposure and HLA in healthy donors. Sequencing was performed with immunoSEQ multiplex PCR; in TCRdb, only in-frame clones are kept and a portion is missing. The profile shows about 100,000 clones, about 85% of them singletons. Sequenced input: PBMCs. These receptor sequences come from a man aged 25-45 years in good health and CMV-seronegative. Each CDR3 is given with its conserved first and last residue. D genes are given only for firm matches. Expanded clones are given a class, and other clones once, few, many or no size at all.

j_gene	d_gene	len	v_gene	abundance	CDR3nt	CDR3aa
TRBJ2-3	TRBD2	16	TRBV5-4	NA	TGTGCCAGCAGCTTGGGTAAGCGGGGTAGCACAGATACGCAGTATTTT	CASSLGKRGSTDTQYF
TRBJ2-1	TRBD2	14	TRBV7-2	once	TGTGCCAGCAGCCCTGGTAGCGGGTACAATGAGCAGTTCTTC	CASSPGSGYNEQFF
TRBJ1-5	NA	17	TRBV11-3	once	TGTGCCAGCAGCCACGACCAGATGGACAGACACAATCAGCCCCAGCATTTT	CASSHDQMDRHNQPQHF
TRBJ2-5	NA	11	TRBV10-3	once	TGTGCCACTAGCGCGGGAGAGACCCAGTACTTC	CATSAGETQYF
TRBJ2-7	TRBD1	15	TRBV6-6	NA	TGTGCCAGCAGTTCGCTCGGGACAGCCTCCTACGAGCAGTACTTC	CASSSLGTASYEQYF
TRBJ2-2	TRBD2	17	TRBV5-4	NA	TGTGCCAGCAGCTCCGACGGACTAGCGGGAGTAACCGGGGAGCTGTTTTTT	CASSSDGLAGVTGELFF
TRBJ2-3	NA	15	TRBV7-2	NA	TGTGCCAGCAGCTTAGTCCAGGGCCCTACAGATACGCAGTATTTT	CASSLVQGPTDTQYF
TRBJ2-5	NA	15	TRBV28	NA	TGTGCCAGCAGTTTAGGGGGGAAGAGACAAGAGACCCAGTACTTC	CASSLGGKRQETQYF
TRBJ2-6	NA	18	TRBV7-9	few	TGTGCCAGCAGCTTCTCGATATTACGGGGAACTGGGGCCAACGTCCTGACTTTC	CASSFSILRGTGANVLTF
TRBJ2-7	NA	15	TRBV4-2	NA	TGTGCCAGCAGCCAAGTATGGGGGCCAAACTACGAGCAGTACTTC	CASSQVWGPNYEQYF
TRBJ1-1	TRBD1	15	TRBV9	NA	TGTGCCAGCAGCGGAGGCGGGACAGGGAACACTGAAGCTTTCTTT	CASSGGGTGNTEAFF
TRBJ1-5	NA	13	TRBV6-5	NA	TGTGCCAGCAGCAGGTGGCAAGGTCAGCCCCAGCATTTT	CASSRWQGQPQHF
TRBJ2-6	NA	17	TRBV4-1	NA	TGCGCCAGCAGCCAGGAGGGGCTGAGCTCTGGGGCCAACGTCCTGACTTTC	CASSQEGLSSGANVLTF
TRBJ1-6	TRBD1	14	TRBV7-9	NA	TGTGCCAGCAGCTCGGACAGGGCAAGAGATCTCCTCCACTTT	CASSSDRARDLLHF
TRBJ2-2	TRBD1	16	TRBV15	NA	TGTGCCACCAGCCGGACAGGGGGCGGGGGCACCGGGGAGCTGTTTTTT	CATSRTGGGGTGELFF
TRBJ2-5	NA	16	TRBV6-6	NA	TGTGCCAGCAGTACTTCACCAGAGCGGAAGTTGGAGACCCAGTACTTC	CASSTSPERKLETQYF